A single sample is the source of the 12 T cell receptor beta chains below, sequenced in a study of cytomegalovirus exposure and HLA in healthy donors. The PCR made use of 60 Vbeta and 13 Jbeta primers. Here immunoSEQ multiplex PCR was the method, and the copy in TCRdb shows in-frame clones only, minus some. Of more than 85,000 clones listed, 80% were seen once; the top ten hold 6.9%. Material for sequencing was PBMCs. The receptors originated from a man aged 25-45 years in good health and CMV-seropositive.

The CDR3 DNA sequence: TGTGCCAGCAGTGAAGTGGGGGGGATGAACACTGAAGCTTTCTTT. It yields the protein CASSEVGGMNTEAFF. V gene TRBV6-1 combines with J gene TRBJ1-1, with D tentatively TRBD1 (5 bases). The CDR3 length is 15 residues. Between the trimmed V and J ends, which lost 1 base and 0 bases, there was a span of 9 bases. Germline CDR1 MNHNS, CDR2 SASEGT.

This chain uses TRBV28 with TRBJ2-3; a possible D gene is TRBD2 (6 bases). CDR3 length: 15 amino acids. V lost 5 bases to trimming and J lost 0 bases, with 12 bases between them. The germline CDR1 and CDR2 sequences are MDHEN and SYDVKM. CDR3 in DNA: TGTGCCAGCAGTAAAACAGGAGGGAGCACAGATACGCAGTATTTT. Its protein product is CASSKTGGSTDTQYF.

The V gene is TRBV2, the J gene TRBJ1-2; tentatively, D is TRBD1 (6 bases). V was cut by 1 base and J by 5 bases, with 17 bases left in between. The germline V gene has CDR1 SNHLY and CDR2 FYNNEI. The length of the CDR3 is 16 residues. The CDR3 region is CASSEGGRGGRYGYTF. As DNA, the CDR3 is TGTGCCAGCAGTGAAGGGGGAAGGGGGGGCCGGTATGGCTACACCTTC.

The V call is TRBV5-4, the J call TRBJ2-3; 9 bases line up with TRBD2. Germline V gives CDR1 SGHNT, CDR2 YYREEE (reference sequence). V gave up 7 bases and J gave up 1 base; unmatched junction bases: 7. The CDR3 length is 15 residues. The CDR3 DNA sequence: TGTGCCAGCGGGGGCCAGCGGGGGGGCACAGATACGCAGTATTTT. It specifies CASGGQRGGTDTQYF.

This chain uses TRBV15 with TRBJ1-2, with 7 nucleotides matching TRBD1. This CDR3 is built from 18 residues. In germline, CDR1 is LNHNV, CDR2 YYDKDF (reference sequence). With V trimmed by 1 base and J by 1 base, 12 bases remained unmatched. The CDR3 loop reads CATSRGGTARILNYGYTF. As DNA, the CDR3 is TGTGCCACCAGCAGAGGCGGGACAGCCCGAATCCTTAACTATGGCTACACCTTC.

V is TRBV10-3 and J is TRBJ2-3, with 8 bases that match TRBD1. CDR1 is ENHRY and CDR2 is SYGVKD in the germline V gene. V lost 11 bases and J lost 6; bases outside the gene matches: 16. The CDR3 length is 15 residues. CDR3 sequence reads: CAASMQGAGRDTQYF. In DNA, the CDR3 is TGTGCCGCCTCCATGCAGGGGGCGGGACGTGATACGCAGTATTTT.

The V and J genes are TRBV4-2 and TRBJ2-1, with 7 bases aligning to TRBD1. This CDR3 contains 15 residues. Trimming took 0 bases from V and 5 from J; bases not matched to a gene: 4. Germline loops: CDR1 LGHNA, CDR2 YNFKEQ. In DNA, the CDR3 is TGTGCCAGCAGCCAAGATGCGACAGGGAACAATGAGCAGTTCTTC. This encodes CASSQDATGNNEQFF.

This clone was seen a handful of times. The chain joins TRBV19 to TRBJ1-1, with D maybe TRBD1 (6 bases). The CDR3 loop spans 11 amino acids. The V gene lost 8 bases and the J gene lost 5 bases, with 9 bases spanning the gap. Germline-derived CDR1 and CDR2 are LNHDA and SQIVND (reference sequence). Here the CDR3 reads CASYTGTEAFF. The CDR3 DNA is TGTGCCAGTTATACAGGGACTGAAGCTTTCTTT.

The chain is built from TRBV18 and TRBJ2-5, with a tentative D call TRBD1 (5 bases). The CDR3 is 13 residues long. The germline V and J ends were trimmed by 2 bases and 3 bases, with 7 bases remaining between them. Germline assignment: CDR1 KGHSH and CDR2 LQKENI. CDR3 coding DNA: TGTGCCAGCTCACCAAGGGGAAAAGAGACCCAGTACTTC. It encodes CASSPRGKETQYF.

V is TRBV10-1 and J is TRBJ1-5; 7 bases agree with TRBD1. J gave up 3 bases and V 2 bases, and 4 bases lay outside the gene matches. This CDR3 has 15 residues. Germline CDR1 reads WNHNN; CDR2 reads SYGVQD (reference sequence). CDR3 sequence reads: CASSERTGNNQPQHF. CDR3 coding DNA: TGCGCCAGCAGTGAGAGGACAGGAAACAATCAGCCCCAGCATTTT.

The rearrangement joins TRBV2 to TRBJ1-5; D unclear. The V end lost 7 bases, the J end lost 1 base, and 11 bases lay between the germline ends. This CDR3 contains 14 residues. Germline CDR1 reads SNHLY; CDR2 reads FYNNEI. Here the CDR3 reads CASMGGRSNQPQHF. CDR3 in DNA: TGTGCCAGCATGGGAGGACGGAGCAATCAGCCCCAGCATTTT.

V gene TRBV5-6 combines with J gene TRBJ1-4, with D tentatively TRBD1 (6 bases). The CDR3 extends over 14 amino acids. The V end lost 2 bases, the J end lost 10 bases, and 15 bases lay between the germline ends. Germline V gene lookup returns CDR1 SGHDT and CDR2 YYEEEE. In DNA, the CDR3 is TGTGCCAGCAGCTTCTACACCGGGACAACAAAACTGTTTTTT. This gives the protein CASSFYTGTTKLFF.